This T cell receptor beta chain came from a study of Graves' ophthalmopathy and Graves' hyperthyroidism. Study results and caveats: Ophthalmopathy was separated from stable hyperthyroidism by a 13-signature model with roughly 90% sensitivity and 81.08% specificity.

RNA transcripts provided the template for amplifying TCR beta CDR3 regions. Second-round multiplex PCR came after first-round RT-PCR with HTBI primers. TCRdb re-derived calls from the multiplex PCR reads in MiXCR, one entry per CDR3 protein. The profile covers 400,000 to 500,000 distinct CDR3 sequences, with around a fifth appearing a single time and approximately 3.2% taken by the ten largest. Ten or more counts support this clonotype. The antigen is undetermined. The CDR3 spans 15 residues. Trimming removed 0 bases from V and 1 base from J, with 5 bases in between. Looked up from germline, CDR1 is SGHRS and CDR2 is YFSETQ. Researchers turned away patients with other autoimmune diseases, uncontrolled infections, pregnancy or lactation.

The sequence derives from a woman aged 18-30 years with stable Graves' hyperthyroidism. The gene calls are TRBV5-1 and TRBJ1-6; unclear D gene. Sequencing was performed on peripheral blood. In DNA, the CDR3 is TGCGCCAGCAGCTTGGAGGGATCCTATAATTCACCCCTCCACTTT. Translating it yields CASSLEGSYNSPLHF. Filled out from reference TRBV5-1 and TRBJ1-6, the complete variable domain reads KAGVTQTPRYLIKTRGQQVTLSCSPISGHRSVSWYQQTPGQGLQFLFEYFSETQRNKGNFPGRFSGRQFSNSRSEMNVSTLELGDSALYLCASSLEGSYNSPLHFGNGTRLTVT.